These 13 T cell receptor beta chains were all obtained from the same sample, sequenced in a study of CD8 T cells in ankylosing spondylitis. From the 5' RACE reads, TCRdb called clonotypes with MiXCR, one entry per CDR3 protein. The table has about 250,000 distinct CDR3 sequences, around 25% seen once; the top ten hold over 0.55%. The material sequenced was blood, either unsorted or a sorted T cell fraction (not recorded which). The receptors come from a male donor with ankylosing spondylitis or in good health (not recorded which).

In its sample, this clonotype was seen many times. The chain recombines TRBV6-1 with TRBJ1-4; a weak D match, TRBD1 (6 bases). The germline V and J ends were trimmed by 4 bases and 3 bases, with 9 bases remaining between them. Germline lookup yields CDR1 MNHNS and CDR2 SASEGT. The CDR3 spans 14 residues. CDR3 residues: CASSARGANEKLFF. CDR3 coding DNA: TGTGCCAGCAGTGCCAGGGGAGCTAATGAAAAACTGTTTTTT.

This clonotype was seen a handful of times. The V and J genes are TRBV2 and TRBJ2-3, with 12 bases that match TRBD2. The CDR3 is 20 amino acids. The ends lost 2 bases at V and 2 bases at J; junction bases unmatched: 14. Germline values: CDR1 SNHLY, CDR2 FYNNEI. The CDR3 is CASSERQLAGGLTSTDTQYF. Written as DNA, the CDR3 is TGTGCCAGCAGTGAAAGGCAACTAGCGGGGGGCCTTACTTCCACAGATACGCAGTATTTT.

Only a few counts were recorded for this clonotype. This chain joins TRBV18 and TRBJ2-7; D ambiguous. CDR1 is KGHSH and CDR2 is LQKENI in the germline V gene. This CDR3 spans 16 amino acids. V dropped 5 bases and J dropped 0 bases, with 17 bases sitting between them. CDR3 in DNA: TGTGCCAGCTCAGCTTCTGACCCATCCAGCTCCTACGAGCAGTACTTC. It encodes CASSASDPSSSYEQYF.

This clonotype was counted between two and nine times. DNA of the CDR3: TGCAGCGTACCCAGCCCCCCGGACAGCTTCTCCTATGGCTACACCTTC. Amino acid sequence: CSVPSPPDSFSYGYTF. The V gene is TRBV29-1, the J gene TRBJ1-2; TRBD1 might be the D (6 bases). The CDR3 sequence is 16 residues long. The germline gives CDR1 SQVTM, CDR2 ANQGSEA. V lost 6 bases and J 4 bases, leaving 24 bases between the germline ends.

A few counts support this clonotype. The V and J genes are TRBV20-1 and TRBJ1-1; D remains unclear. V was pared by 3 bases and J by 0 bases, with 11 bases between. Germline loops: CDR1 DFQATT, CDR2 SNEGSKA (reference sequence). This CDR3 is built from 14 residues. The CDR3 DNA reads TGCAGTGCTAGGAGAGGCAGCCTGAACACTGAAGCTTTCTTT. Translated: CSARRGSLNTEAFF.

This clonotype has ten or more counts. The genes are TRBV9 and TRBJ1-1, with D perhaps matching TRBD1 (5 bases). Germline CDR1 SGDLS, CDR2 YYNGEE. V lost 3 bases and J lost 3, with 12 bases in between. The CDR3 contains 14 residues. The CDR3 here is CASSATIGDTEAFF. For the CDR3, the DNA is TGTGCCAGCAGCGCAACCATAGGGGACACTGAAGCTTTCTTT.

This clonotype was counted between two and nine times. The chain couples TRBV29-1 to TRBJ1-1; 8 nucleotides match TRBD1. Looked up from germline, CDR1 is SQVTM and CDR2 is ANQGSEA. The CDR3 contains 12 residues. V was pared by 7 bases and J by 2 bases, with 3 bases of the junction left unmatched. In nucleotides, the CDR3 is TGCAGCGCCGGGACAGGCAACACTGAAGCTTTCTTT. Residues: CSAGTGNTEAFF.

This clonotype was picked up many times. The DNA for the CDR3 is TGTGCCAGCAGCTTAGGGGCAGGGAAATCCAATCAGCCCCAGCATTTT. This sequence encodes CASSLGAGKSNQPQHF. The V and J genes are TRBV7-9 and TRBJ1-5, with TRBD1 as a possible D gene (5 bases). Germline lookup yields CDR1 SEHNR and CDR2 FQNEAQ (reference sequence). This CDR3 spans 16 amino acids. V was pared by 1 base and J by 3 bases, with 13 bases between.

The rearrangement links TRBV12-3 or TRBV12-4 to TRBJ1-2; 9 bases map to TRBD1. The length of the CDR3 is 15 residues. With V trimmed by 6 bases and J by 1 base, 6 bases remained unmatched. CDR3 in amino acids: CASRHRDRDNYGYTF. For the CDR3, the DNA is TGTGCCAGCAGACACCGGGACAGGGATAACTATGGCTACACCTTC.

The table lists this clonotype with many counts. This chain connects TRBV20-1 to TRBJ1-4, with 7 bases identical to TRBD1. The CDR3 covers 14 residues. The germline V gene encodes CDR1 DFQATT and CDR2 SNEGSKA (reference sequence). The junction had 6 bases not matched to a gene; V was cut back by 3 bases and J by 5 bases. The CDR3 coding sequence is TGCAGTGCTAGGCAACCAGGGGGGAATGAAAAACTGTTTTTT. Amino acid sequence: CSARQPGGNEKLFF.

This chain joins TRBV24-1 and TRBJ2-3; D might be TRBD1 or TRBD2, each matching 5 bases. This CDR3 is 13 amino acids long. V lost 4 bases, J lost 9 bases, and 13 bases lay in between. Germline V gene lookup returns CDR1 KGHDR and CDR2 SFDVKD. The CDR3 is CATSDLGEQTQYF. CDR3 nucleotide sequence: TGTGCCACCAGTGACCTGGGGGAACAAACGCAGTATTTT.

V gene TRBV12-3 or TRBV12-4 combines with J gene TRBJ1-6, with unresolved D. The CDR3 is 13 amino acids. Between the trimmed V and J ends, which lost 0 bases and 7 bases, there was a span of 4 bases. The CDR3 region has the DNA TGTGCCAGCAGTTTAGCTGCGAATTCACCCCTCCACTTT. Amino acids: CASSLAANSPLHF.

This chain links TRBV20-1 with TRBJ2-3; weak D call: TRBD2 (5 bases). The CDR3 is made up of 13 amino acids. CDR1 DFQATT and CDR2 SNEGSKA come from the germline V gene (reference sequence). With 1 base removed from V and 6 bases from J, the gap between germline ends came to 11 bases. The CDR3 is CSARVPGSDTQYF. In DNA form, the CDR3 reads TGCAGTGCTAGAGTTCCGGGAAGCGATACGCAGTATTTT.